The 4 T cell receptor beta chains below were found in one sample sequenced in a study of shared T cell receptors in the human thymus. Produced via immunoSEQ multiplex PCR; TCRdb's table is partial and in-frame only. The sample comprises 720,000 or so clones, 75% to 90% of which are singletons, and 0.0095% to 0.013% rests with the top ten. The data also belong to a second study, concerning human thymus T cells.

The sequencing sample was made of thymocytes. The receptors were sampled from a girl under three years old with a congenital heart defect.

This rearrangement joins TRBV7-9 to TRBJ1-2, with unresolved D. The CDR3 runs 15 residues. The V gene's germline CDR1 is SEHNR and CDR2 FQNEAQ (reference sequence). The ends were cut back, 1 base at V and 6 bases at J, with 15 bases in the middle. The CDR3 nucleotides are TGTGCCAGCAGCTTAGGCAGTGCGACCGGGAATGGCTACACCTTC. Encoded protein: CASSLGSATGNGYTF.

The sample holds one count of this clone. The same CDR3 arises from other DNA sequences in this sample as well. The V call is TRBV9, the J call TRBJ2-1; D perhaps matches TRBD1 (5 bases). This CDR3 comprises 14 residues. The germline V gene has CDR1 SGDLS and CDR2 YYNGEE. Trimming left V 3 bases short and J 0 bases short, with 7 bases between. CDR3: CASSARDSYNEQFF. CDR3 sequence (DNA): TGTGCCAGCAGCGCCAGGGACTCCTACAATGAGCAGTTCTTC.

The V gene is TRBV18, the J gene TRBJ2-1; 9 bases map to TRBD1. Germline values: CDR1 KGHSH, CDR2 LQKENI. This CDR3 contains 16 residues. With V trimmed by 3 bases and J by 10 bases, 13 bases remained unmatched. This chain's CDR3 is CASSPDRGWCGGEQFF. The CDR3 nucleotides are TGTGCCAGCTCACCGGACAGGGGCTGGTGCGGGGGAGAGCAGTTCTTC.

This clone was seen just once. V usage is TRBV28 and J usage is TRBJ1-4, with 12 bases identical to TRBD1. Trimming took 5 bases from V and 6 from J; bases not matched to a gene: 7. Per the germline V gene, CDR1 is MDHEN and CDR2 is SYDVKM. This CDR3 spans 16 amino acids. CDR3 sequence: CASSRWGQGADEKLFF. In DNA, the CDR3 is TGTGCCAGCAGTAGATGGGGACAGGGGGCTGATGAAAAACTGTTTTTT.